This T cell receptor beta chain comes out of a study of cytomegalovirus exposure and HLA in healthy donors. Primers included in the PCR were 60 Vbeta and 13 Jbeta primers. Per the original methods: A later analysis counted 70 million to 85 million unique TCR beta chains, around 12 million shared. Here immunoSEQ multiplex PCR was the method, and the copy in TCRdb shows in-frame clones only, minus some. The V and J calls and clone size are taken from that table; D and trimming were inferred from the DNA. The sample has about 160,000 clones; about three quarters are singletons. Germline lookup yields CDR1 SGHRS and CDR2 YFSETQ. Trimming took off 1 base at V and 3 bases at J, with 11 bases between the two ends. This CDR3 spans 15 amino acids.

The chain couples TRBV5-1 to TRBJ1-5; D uncertain. This receptor was identified in a woman younger than 45 in good health and CMV-seronegative. What was sequenced was PBMCs. For the CDR3, the DNA is TGCGCCAGCAGCTTGTCGGGAGGCCCCAATCAGCCCCAGCATTTT. Translating it yields CASSLSGGPNQPQHF.